The source of this TCR beta chain is a study of Graves' ophthalmopathy and Graves' hyperthyroidism. Amplification from RNA transcripts yielded the TCR beta CDR3 regions. The workflow started with a first-round RT-PCR run with HTBI primers and then moved on to a second-round multiplex PCR. TCRdb ran MiXCR on the multiplex PCR reads and lists one entry per CDR3 protein. This table holds a few hundred thousand distinct CDR3 sequences, approximately 37% found once. Trimming removed 5 bases from V and 4 bases from J, with 6 bases in between. CDR1 and CDR2 from the germline V gene are DFQATT and SNEGSKA (reference sequence). The CDR3 consists of 10 residues. Overall study findings and caveats: Ophthalmopathy and stable hyperthyroidism were discriminated by a 13-signature model, with about 91% sensitivity and 65% to 83% specificity.

This clonotype was seen repeatedly, ten times or more. Its antigen is unidentified. Aged 18 to 65, hyperthyroidism patients had been newly diagnosed, with under 2 months' duration. The chain links TRBV20-1 to TRBJ2-7; D not certain. The sample taken for sequencing was peripheral blood or thyroid tissue (not recorded which). This sequence was found in an adult man with Graves' hyperthyroidism. In DNA form, the CDR3 reads TGCAGTGCTGGTGAATACGAGCAGTACTTC. This translates into CSAGEYEQYF.